These 3 T cell receptor beta chains originate from one sample sequenced in a study of Ad26.COV2.S vaccination and SARS-CoV-2 variants. Data came from immunoSEQ multiplex PCR; TCRdb stores just in-frame clones and leaves some out. Of around 320,000 clones in the sample, around 90% were seen once. Noted treatment: some 20 received Ad26.COV2.S at low or high dose, single or two shots; roughly 5 received placebo; per-sample allocation not given. The investigators took samples on day 63 after the first vaccine or placebo injection. Material: peripheral blood, obtained in a trial of Ad26.COV2.S vaccine versus placebo. The source is a person between 18 and 65 years old who received the Ad26.COV2.S COVID-19 vaccine or a placebo.

The chain joins TRBV7-2 to TRBJ2-1; D is perhaps TRBD2 (5 bases). The germline V gene encodes CDR1 SGHTA and CDR2 FQGNSA. This CDR3 spans 15 amino acids. The V and J ends lost 5 bases and 7 bases respectively, with 18 bases between them. DNA of the CDR3: TGTGCCAGCAGCCGGTCCGGGAACTGGGCGAATGAGCAGTTCTTC. It codes for CASSRSGNWANEQFF.

V usage is TRBV6-6 and J usage is TRBJ2-1; tentatively, D is TRBD2 (5 bases). Germline assignment: CDR1 MNHNY and CDR2 SVGAGI (reference sequence). This CDR3 comprises 14 residues. V was cut by 5 bases and J by 4 bases, with 12 bases left in between. The CDR3 nucleotides read TGTGCCAGCAGTCTCGACGGGGAATACAATGAGCAGTTCTTC. It is translated as CASSLDGEYNEQFF.

This clone is a singleton in its sample. This chain links TRBV7-6 with TRBJ2-1; D is ambiguous. The CDR3 has 15 residues. Germline-derived CDR1 and CDR2 are SGHVS and FNYEAQ. Trimming removed 5 bases from V and 2 bases from J, with 13 bases in between. The CDR3 region has the DNA TGTGCCAGCAGCCATGACTCCGGACCCTACAATGAGCAGTTCTTC. Amino acid sequence: CASSHDSGPYNEQFF.